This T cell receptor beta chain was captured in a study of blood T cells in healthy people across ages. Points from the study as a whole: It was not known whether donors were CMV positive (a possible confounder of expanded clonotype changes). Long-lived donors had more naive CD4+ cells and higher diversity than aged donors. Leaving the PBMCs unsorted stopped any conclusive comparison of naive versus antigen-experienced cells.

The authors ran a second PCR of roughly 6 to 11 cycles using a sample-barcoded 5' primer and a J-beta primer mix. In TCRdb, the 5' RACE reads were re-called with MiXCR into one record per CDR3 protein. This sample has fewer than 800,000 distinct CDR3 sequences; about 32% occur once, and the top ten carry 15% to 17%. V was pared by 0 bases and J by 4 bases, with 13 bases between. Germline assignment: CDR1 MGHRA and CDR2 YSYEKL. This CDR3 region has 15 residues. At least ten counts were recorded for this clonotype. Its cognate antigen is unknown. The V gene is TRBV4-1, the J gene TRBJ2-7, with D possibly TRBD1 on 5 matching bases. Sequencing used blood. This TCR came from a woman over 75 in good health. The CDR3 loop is CASSQERQGPYEQYF. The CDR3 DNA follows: TGCGCCAGCAGCCAAGAAAGGCAGGGCCCATACGAGCAGTACTTC.